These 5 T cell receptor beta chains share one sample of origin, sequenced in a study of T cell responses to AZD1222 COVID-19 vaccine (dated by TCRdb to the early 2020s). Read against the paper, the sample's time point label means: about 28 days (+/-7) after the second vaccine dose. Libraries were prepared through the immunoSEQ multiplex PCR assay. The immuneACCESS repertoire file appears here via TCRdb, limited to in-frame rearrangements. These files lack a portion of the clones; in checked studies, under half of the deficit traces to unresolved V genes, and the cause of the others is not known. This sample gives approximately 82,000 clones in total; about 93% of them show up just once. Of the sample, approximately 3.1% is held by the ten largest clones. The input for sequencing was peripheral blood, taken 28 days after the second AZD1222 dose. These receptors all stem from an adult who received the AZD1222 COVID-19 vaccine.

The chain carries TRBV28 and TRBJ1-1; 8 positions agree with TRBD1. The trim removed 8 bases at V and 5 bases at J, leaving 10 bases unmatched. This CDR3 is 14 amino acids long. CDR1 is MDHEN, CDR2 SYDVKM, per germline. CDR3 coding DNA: TGTGCCAGCCGGTTCTCCAGGGGGCCGACTGAAGCTTTCTTT. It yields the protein CASRFSRGPTEAFF. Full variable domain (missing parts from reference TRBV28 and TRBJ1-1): DVKVTQSSRYLVKRTGEKVFLECVQDMDHENMFWYRQDPGLGLRLIYFSYDVKMKEKGDIPEGYSVSREKKERFSLILESASTNQTSMYLCASRFSRGPTEAFFGQGTRLTVV.

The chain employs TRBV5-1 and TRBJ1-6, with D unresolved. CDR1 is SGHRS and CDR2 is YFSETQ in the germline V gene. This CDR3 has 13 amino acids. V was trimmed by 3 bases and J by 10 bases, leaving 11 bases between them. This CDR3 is CASSSTGGSPLHF. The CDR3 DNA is TGCGCCAGCAGCTCGACGGGTGGGTCACCCCTCCACTTT.

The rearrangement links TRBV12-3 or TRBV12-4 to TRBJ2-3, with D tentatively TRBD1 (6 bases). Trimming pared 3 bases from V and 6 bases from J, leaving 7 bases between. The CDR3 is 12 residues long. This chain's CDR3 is CASSFDRDTQYF. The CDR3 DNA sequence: TGTGCCAGCAGTTTTGACAGGGATACGCAGTATTTT.

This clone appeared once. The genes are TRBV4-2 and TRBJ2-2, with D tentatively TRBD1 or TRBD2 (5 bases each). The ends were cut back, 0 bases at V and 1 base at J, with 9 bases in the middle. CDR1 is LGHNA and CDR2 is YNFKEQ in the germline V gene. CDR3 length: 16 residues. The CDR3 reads CASSQEGRGNTGELFF. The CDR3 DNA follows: TGTGCCAGCAGCCAAGAGGGACGGGGGAACACCGGGGAGCTGTTTTTT.

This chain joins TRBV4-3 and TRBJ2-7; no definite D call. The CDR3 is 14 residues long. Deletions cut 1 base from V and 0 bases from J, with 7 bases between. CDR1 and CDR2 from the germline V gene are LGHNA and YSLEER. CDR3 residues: CASSQGRNSYEQYF. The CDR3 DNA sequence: TGCGCCAGCAGCCAAGGACGGAACTCCTACGAGCAGTACTTC.